This T cell receptor beta chain was documented in a study of cytomegalovirus exposure and HLA in healthy donors. The study, taken as a whole, reports: Specific recognition of CMV antigens was confirmed in vitro for a few chains (all CMV-associated). There were several of the most significant clusters that appeared linked to common viral pathogens in a later analysis.

Turning to this clone: Its antigen is unknown.

The PCR employed 60 Vbeta primers together with 13 Jbeta primers. Some clones are missing from TCRdb's copy, which holds only in-frame ones; the method was immunoSEQ multiplex PCR. The table includes some 120,000 clones, about 70% detected once. The sample taken for sequencing was PBMCs. This sequence originates from a human donor in good health.

The CDR3 bases are TGCAGCGTTGGCTACGGCGGAGTGCCACAAGAGACCCAGTACTTC. This sequence encodes CSVGYGGVPQETQYF. V is TRBV29-1 and J is TRBJ2-5; no clear D gene. The CDR3 loop spans 15 amino acids. Looked up from germline, CDR1 is SQVTM and CDR2 is ANQGSEA. V shed 4 bases and J shed 2 bases, with 17 bases lying between them.